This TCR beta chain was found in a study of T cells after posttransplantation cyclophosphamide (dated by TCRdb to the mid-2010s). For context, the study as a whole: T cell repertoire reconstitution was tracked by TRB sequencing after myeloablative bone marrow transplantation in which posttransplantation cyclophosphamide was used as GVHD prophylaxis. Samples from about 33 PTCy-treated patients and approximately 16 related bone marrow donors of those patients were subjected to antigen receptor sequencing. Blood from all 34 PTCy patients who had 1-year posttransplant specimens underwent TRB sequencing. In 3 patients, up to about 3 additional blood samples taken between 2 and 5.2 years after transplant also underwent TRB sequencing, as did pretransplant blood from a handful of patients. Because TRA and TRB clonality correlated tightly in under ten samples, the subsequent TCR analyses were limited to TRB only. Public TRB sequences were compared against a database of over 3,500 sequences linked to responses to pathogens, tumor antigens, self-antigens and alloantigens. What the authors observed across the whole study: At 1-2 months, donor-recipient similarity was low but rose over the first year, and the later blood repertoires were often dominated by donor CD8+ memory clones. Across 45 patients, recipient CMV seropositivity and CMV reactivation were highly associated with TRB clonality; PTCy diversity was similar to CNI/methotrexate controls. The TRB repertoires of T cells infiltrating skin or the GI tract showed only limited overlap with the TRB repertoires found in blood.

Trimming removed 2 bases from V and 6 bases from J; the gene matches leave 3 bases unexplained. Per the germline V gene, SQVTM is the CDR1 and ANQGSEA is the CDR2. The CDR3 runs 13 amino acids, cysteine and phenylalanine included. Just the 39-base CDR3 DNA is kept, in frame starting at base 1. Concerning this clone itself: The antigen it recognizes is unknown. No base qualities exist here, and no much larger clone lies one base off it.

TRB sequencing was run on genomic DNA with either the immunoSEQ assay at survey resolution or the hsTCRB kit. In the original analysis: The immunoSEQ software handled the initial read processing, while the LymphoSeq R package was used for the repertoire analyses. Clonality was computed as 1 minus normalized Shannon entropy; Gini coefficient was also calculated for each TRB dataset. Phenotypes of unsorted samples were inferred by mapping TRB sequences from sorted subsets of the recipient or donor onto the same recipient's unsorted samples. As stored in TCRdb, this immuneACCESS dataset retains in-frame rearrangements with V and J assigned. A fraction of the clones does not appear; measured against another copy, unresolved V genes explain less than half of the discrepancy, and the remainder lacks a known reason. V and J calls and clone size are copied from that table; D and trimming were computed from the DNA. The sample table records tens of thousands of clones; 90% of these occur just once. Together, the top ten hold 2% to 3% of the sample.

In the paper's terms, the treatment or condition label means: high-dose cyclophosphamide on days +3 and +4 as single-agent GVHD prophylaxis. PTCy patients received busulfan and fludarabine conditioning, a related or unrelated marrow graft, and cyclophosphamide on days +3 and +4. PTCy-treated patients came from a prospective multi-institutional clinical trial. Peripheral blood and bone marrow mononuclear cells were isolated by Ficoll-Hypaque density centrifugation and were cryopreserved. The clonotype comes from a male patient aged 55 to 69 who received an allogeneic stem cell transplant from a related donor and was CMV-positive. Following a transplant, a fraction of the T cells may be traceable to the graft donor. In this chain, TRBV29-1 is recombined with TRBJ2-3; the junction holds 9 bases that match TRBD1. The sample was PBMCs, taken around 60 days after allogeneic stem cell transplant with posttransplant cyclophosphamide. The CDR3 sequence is CSVEYGTGDTQYF. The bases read TGCAGCGTTGAATATGGGACAGGGGATACGCAGTATTTT.